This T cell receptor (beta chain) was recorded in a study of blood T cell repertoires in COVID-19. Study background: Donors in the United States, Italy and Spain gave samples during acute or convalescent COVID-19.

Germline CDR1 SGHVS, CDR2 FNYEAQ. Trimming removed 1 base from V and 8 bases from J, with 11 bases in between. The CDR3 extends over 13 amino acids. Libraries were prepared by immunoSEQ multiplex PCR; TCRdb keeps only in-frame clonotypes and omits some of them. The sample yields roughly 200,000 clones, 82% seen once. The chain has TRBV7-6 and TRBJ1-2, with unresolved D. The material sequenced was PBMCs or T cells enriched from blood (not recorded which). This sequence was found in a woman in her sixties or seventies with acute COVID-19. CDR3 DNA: TGTGCCAGCAGCTTAGAAGGCGGGCAGGGCTACACCTTC. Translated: CASSLEGGQGYTF.